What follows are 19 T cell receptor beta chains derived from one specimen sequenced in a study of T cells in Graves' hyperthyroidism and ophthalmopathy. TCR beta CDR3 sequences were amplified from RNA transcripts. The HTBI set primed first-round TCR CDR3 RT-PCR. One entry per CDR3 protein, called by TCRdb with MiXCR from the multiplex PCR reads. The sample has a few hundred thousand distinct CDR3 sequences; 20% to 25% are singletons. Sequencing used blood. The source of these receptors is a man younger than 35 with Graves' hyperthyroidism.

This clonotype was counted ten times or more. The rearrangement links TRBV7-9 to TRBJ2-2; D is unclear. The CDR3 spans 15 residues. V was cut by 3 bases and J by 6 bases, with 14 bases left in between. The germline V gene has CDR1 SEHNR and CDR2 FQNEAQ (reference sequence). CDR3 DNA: TGTGCCAGCAGCTTGCCGGGCCTAGAATCCGGGGAGCTGTTTTTT. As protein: CASSLPGLESGELFF.

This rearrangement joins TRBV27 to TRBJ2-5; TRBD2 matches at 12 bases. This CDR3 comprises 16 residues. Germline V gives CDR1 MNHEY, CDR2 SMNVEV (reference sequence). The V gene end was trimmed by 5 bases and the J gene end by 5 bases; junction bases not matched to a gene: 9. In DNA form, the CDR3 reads TGTGCCAGCAGTGCCATGCGACTAGCGGGAGTGGAGACCCAGTACTTC. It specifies CASSAMRLAGVETQYF.

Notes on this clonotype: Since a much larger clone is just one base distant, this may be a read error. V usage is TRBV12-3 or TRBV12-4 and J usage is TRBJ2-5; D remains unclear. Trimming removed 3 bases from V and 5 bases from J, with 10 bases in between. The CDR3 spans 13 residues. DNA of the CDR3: TGTGCCAGCAGTTTCCCGCGGATCGAGACCCAGTACTTC. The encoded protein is CASSFPRIETQYF.

In DNA form, the CDR3 reads TGTGCCAGCACAGGGGGCTCGGGCACTGAAGCTTTCTTT. This gives the protein CASTGGSGTEAFF. The chain recombines TRBV2 with TRBJ1-1; 8 bases are shared with TRBD1. CDR1 is SNHLY and CDR2 is FYNNEI in the germline V gene. V gave up 7 bases and J gave up 4 bases; unmatched junction bases: 5. There are 13 residues in the CDR3. Full variable domain (outside the CDR3, taken from reference TRBV2 and TRBJ1-1): EPEVTQTPSHQVTQMGQEVILRCVPISNHLYFYWYRQILGQKVEFLVSFYNNEISEKSEIFDDQFSVERPDGSNFTLKIRSTKLEDSAMYFCASTGGSGTEAFFGQGTRLTVV.

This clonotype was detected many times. The CDR3 nucleotides read TGTGCCAGCAGCCAAGGTACCGTCGATGGCTACACCTTC. Translated: CASSQGTVDGYTF. The gene calls are TRBV3-1 and TRBJ1-2; no definite D call. This CDR3 has 13 amino acids. Germline V gene data show CDR1 as LGHDT and CDR2 as YNNKEL (reference sequence). Trimming removed 1 base from V and 6 bases from J, with 9 bases in between. The whole variable domain, filled in from reference TRBV3-1 and TRBJ1-2, reads DTAVSQTPKYLVTQMGNDKSIKCEQNLGHDTMYWYKQDSKKFLKIMFSYNNKELIINETVPNRFSPKSPDKAHLNLHINSLELGDSAVYFCASSQGTVDGYTFGSGTRLTVV.

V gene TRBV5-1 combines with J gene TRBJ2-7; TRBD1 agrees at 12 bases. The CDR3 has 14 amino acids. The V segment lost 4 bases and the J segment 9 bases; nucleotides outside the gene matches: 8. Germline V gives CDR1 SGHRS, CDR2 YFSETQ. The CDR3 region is CASSLRDRGLGQYF. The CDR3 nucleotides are TGCGCCAGCAGCCTCCGGGACAGGGGGCTCGGGCAGTACTTC.

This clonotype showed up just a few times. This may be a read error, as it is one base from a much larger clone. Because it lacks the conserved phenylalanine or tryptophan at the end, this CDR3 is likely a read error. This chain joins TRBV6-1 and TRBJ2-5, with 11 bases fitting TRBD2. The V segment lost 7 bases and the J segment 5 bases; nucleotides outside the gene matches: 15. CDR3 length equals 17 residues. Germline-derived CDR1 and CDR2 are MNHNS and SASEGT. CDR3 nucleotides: TGTGCCAGCAACCTACTAGCGGGGGATCCCGTCCGGGAGACCCAGTACCTC. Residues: CASNLLAGDPVRETQYL.

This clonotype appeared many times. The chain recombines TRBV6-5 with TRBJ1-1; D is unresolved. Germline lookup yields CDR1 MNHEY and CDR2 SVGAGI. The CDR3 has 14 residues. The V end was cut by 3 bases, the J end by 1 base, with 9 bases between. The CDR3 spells CASSYTFGNTEAFF. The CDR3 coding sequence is TGTGCCAGCAGTTATACCTTCGGGAACACTGAAGCTTTCTTT.

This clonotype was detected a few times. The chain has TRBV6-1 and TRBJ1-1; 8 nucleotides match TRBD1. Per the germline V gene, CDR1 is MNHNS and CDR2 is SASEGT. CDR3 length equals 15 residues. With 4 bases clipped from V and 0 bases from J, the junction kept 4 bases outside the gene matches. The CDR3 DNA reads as TGTGCCAGCAGTGGACAGGGGACTATGAACACTGAAGCTTTCTTT. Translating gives CASSGQGTMNTEAFF.

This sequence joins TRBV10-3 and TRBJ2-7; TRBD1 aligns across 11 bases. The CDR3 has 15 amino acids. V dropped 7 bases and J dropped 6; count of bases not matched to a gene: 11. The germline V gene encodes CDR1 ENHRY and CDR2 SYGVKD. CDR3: CAITPTTGTGGEQYF. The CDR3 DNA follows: TGTGCCATCACCCCCACCACCGGGACAGGGGGCGAGCAGTACTTC.

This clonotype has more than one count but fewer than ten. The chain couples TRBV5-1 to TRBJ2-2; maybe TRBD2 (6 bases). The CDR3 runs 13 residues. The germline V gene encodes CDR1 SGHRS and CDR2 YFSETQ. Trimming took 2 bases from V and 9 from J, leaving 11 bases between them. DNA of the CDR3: TGCGCCAGCAGCTTTGGGGGGAGCCGGGAGCTGTTTTTT. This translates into CASSFGGSRELFF.

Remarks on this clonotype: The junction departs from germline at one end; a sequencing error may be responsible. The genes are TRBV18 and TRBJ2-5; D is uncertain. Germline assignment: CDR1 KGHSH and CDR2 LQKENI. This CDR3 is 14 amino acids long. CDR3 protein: CASSPPLGKETQDF. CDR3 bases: TGTGCCAGCTCACCACCGCTGGGAAAAGAGACCCAGGACTTC.

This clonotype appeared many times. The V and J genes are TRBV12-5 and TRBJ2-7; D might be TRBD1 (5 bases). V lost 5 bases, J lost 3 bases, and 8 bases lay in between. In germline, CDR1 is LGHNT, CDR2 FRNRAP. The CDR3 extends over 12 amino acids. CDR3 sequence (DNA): TGTGCTAGTGGTACGGACAACTACGAGCAGTACTTC. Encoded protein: CASGTDNYEQYF.

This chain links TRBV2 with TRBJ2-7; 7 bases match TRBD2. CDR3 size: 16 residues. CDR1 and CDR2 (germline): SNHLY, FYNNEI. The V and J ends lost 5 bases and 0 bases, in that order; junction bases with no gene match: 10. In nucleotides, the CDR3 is TGTGCCAGCAGTAGGATCAGCGGGACGTACTCCTACGAGCAGTACTTC. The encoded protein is CASSRISGTYSYEQYF. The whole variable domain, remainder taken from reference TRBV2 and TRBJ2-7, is EPEVTQTPSHQVTQMGQEVILRCVPISNHLYFYWYRQILGQKVEFLVSFYNNEISEKSEIFDDQFSVERPDGSNFTLKIRSTKLEDSAMYFCASSRISGTYSYEQYFGPGTRLTVT.

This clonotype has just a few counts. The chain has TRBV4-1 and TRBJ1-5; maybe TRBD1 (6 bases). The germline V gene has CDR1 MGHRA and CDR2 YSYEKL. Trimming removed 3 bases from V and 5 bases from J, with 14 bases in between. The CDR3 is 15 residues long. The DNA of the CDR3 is TGCGCCAGCAGCCAGATGACAGGCGGGGATCAGCCCCAGCATTTT. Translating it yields CASSQMTGGDQPQHF.

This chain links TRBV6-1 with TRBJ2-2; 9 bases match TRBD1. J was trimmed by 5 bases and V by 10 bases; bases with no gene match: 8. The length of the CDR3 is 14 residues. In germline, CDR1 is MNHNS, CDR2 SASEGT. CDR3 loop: CATLDRGGTGELFF. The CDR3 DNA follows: TGTGCCACCCTAGACAGGGGGGGTACCGGGGAGCTGTTTTTT.

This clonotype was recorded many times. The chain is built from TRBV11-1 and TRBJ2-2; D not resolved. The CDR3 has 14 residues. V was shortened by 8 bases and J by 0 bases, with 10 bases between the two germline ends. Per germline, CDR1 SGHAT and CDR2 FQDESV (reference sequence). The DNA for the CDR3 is TGTGCCAGCCACGGTCTGCCGAACACCGGGGAGCTGTTTTTT. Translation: CASHGLPNTGELFF. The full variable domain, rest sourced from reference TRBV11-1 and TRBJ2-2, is EAEVAQSPRYKITEKSQAVAFWCDPISGHATLYWYRQILGQGPELLVQFQDESVVDDSQLPKDRFSAERLKGVDSTLKIQPAELGDSAMYLCASHGLPNTGELFFGEGSRLTVL.

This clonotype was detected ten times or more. The CDR3 reads CASREGPGYGYTF. Written as DNA, the CDR3 is TGTGCCAGCAGAGAGGGGCCGGGTTATGGCTACACCTTC. This chain links TRBV2 with TRBJ1-2, with TRBD1 as a possible D gene (5 bases). V was clipped by 6 bases and J by 5 bases, with 13 bases between them. The CDR3 totals 13 residues. The germline V gene encodes CDR1 SNHLY and CDR2 FYNNEI.

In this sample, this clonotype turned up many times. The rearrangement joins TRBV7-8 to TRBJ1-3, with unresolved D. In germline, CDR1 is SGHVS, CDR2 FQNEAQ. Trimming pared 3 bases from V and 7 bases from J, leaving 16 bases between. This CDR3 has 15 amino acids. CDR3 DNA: TGTGCCAGCAGCTTGAGCCAGAACGGCTGGAACACCATATATTTT. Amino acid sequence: CASSLSQNGWNTIYF. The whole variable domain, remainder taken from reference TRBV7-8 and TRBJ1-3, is GAGVSQSPRYKVAKRGQDVALRCDPISGHVSLFWYQQALGQGPEFLTYFQNEAQLDKSGLPSDRFFAERPEGSVSTLKIQRTQQEDSAVYLCASSLSQNGWNTIYFGEGSWLTVV.